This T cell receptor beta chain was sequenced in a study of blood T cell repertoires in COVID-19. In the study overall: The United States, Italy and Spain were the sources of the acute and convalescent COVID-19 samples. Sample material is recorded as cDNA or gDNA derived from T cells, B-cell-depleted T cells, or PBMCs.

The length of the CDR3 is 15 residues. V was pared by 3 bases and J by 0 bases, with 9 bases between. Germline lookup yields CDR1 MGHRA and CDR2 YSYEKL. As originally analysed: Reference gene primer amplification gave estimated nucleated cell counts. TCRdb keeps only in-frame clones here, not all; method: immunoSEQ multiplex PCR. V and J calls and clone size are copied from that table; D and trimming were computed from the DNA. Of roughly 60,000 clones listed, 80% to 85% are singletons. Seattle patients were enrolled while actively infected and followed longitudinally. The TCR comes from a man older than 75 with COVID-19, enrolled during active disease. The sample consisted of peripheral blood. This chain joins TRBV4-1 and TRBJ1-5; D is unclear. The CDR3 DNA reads TGCGCCAGCAGCCAGAGGGTATCTAGCAATCAGCCCCAGCATTTT. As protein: CASSQRVSSNQPQHF.